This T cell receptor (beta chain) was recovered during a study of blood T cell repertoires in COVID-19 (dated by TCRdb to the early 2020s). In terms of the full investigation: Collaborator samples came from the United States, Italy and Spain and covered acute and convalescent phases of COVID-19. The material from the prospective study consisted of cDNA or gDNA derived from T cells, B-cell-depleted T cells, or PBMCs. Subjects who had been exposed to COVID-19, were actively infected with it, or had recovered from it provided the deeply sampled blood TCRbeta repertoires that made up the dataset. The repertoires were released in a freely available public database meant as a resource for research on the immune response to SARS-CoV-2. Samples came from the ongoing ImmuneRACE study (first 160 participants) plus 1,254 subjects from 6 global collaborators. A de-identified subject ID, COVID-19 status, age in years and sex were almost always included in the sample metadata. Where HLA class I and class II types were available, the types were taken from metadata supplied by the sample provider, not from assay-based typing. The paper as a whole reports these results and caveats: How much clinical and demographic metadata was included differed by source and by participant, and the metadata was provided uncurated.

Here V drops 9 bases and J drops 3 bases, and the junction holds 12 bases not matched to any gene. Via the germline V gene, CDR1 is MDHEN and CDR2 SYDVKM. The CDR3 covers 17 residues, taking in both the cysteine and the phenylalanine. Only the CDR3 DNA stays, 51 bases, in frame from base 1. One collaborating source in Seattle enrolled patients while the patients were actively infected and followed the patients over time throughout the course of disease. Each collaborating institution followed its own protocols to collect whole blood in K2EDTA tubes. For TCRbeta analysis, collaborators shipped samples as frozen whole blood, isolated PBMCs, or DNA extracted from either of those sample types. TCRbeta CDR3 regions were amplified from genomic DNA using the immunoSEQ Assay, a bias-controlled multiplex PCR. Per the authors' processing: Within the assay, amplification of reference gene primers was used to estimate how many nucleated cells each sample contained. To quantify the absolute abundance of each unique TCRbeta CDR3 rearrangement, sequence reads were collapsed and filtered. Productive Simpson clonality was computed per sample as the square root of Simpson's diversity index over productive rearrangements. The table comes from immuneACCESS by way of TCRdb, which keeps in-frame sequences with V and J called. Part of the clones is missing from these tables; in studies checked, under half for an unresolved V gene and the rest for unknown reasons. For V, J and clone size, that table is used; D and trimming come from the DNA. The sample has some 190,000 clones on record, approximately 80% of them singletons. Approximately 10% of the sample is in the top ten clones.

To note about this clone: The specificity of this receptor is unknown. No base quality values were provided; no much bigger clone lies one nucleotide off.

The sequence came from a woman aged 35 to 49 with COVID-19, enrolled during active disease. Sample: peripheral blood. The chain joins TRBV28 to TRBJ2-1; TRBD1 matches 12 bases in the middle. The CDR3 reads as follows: CASRTGTGGLYYNEQFF. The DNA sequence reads TGTGCCAGTCGCACCGGGACAGGGGGCCTTTACTACAATGAGCAGTTCTTC.